A single sample is the source of the 18 T cell receptor beta chains below, sequenced in a study of shared clonotypes between healthy human individuals. Naive CD8 cells were CD45RO-negative, positively selected for CCR7, excluding terminally differentiated effector memory CD45RA+ cells. Using immunoSEQ multiplex PCR, the repertoire was profiled, and TCRdb retains in-frame clones only, with some absent. The data show about 820,000 clones, over 90% seen once. Sequencing was done on a sample of naive CD8+ T cells sorted from blood. The receptors derive from a man under 40 in good health.

V and J are TRBV2 and TRBJ1-1; D not resolved. Germline CDR1 reads SNHLY; CDR2 reads FYNNEI. V lost 8 bases and J 1 base, leaving 20 bases between the germline ends. The CDR3 is 16 residues long. The CDR3 protein is CASPPPVSLANTEAFF. CDR3 DNA sequence: TGTGCCAGCCCACCCCCCGTATCCCTAGCGAACACTGAAGCTTTCTTT.

The gene calls are TRBV23-1 and TRBJ2-2, with 9 bases lining up with TRBD1. TRBV23-1 counts as an open reading frame of uncertain function. The V and J ends lost 6 bases and 4 bases, in that order; junction bases with no gene match: 12. This CDR3 has 17 residues. As DNA, the CDR3 is TGCGCCAGCAGGGGACAGGGTAGAAGATTCGTCACCGGGGAGCTGTTTTTT. It codes for CASRGQGRRFVTGELFF.

This clone was observed a handful of times. Other DNA sequences of this sample code for an identical CDR3. CDR3 in DNA: TGTGCCAGCAGCTCACGGGACAGTTACGAGCAGTACTTC. Translated, it gives CASSSRDSYEQYF. The J gene is TRBJ2-7, the V gene TRBV7-9; 7 nucleotides line up with TRBD1. Trimming at V came to 4 bases and at J to 4 bases, leaving 4 bases not matched to a gene. Germline V gene data show CDR1 as SEHNR and CDR2 as FQNEAQ (reference sequence). The CDR3 totals 13 residues.

The chain uses TRBV5-5 and TRBJ1-5; D gene uncertain. Per the germline V gene, CDR1 is SGHKS and CDR2 is YYEKEE (reference sequence). Trimming took off 4 bases at V and 4 bases at J, with 6 bases between the two ends. CDR3 size: 12 residues. The CDR3 is CASSTHNQPQHF. The CDR3 DNA reads TGTGCCAGCAGCACCCATAATCAGCCCCAGCATTTT.

Remarks on this clone: A read error may be the cause here, since a much bigger clone is one base away. Distinct nucleotide sequences in the sample also encode this CDR3. The rearrangement links TRBV5-6 to TRBJ2-2; no clear D. The length of the CDR3 is 12 residues. V was clipped by 2 bases and J by 4 bases, with 3 bases between them. The germline gives CDR1 SGHDT, CDR2 YYEEEE. The CDR3 loop is CASSLTTGELFF. CDR3 nucleotides: TGTGCCAGCAGCTTAACCACCGGGGAGCTGTTTTTT.

V and J are TRBV28 and TRBJ1-5; no definite D call. Trimming removed 2 bases at V and 11 bases at J, with 7 bases between. Germline V gives CDR1 MDHEN, CDR2 SYDVKM. The CDR3 has 11 residues. The CDR3 bases are TGTGCCAGCAGTTTAAGGGCGGCCCAGCATTTT. It codes for CASSLRAAQHF.

The J gene is TRBJ2-1, the V gene TRBV10-2; D is ambiguous. With 7 bases removed from V and 4 bases from J, the gap between germline ends came to 14 bases. The CDR3 length is 14 residues. The V gene's germline CDR1 is WSHSY and CDR2 SAAADI. The CDR3 DNA is TGCGCCAGCAATAAGGACCAGCTATACAATGAGCAGTTCTTC. Its protein is CASNKDQLYNEQFF.

The chain combines TRBV11-2 with TRBJ2-1; the match to TRBD2 covers 14 bases. The CDR3 loop spans 15 amino acids. Losses at the gene ends were 6 bases for V and 4 bases for J; bases not matched to a gene: 2. The V gene's germline CDR1 is SGHAT and CDR2 FQNNGV. CDR3 protein: CASRGLAGGYNEQFF. CDR3 DNA sequence: TGTGCCAGCAGAGGACTAGCGGGGGGATACAATGAGCAGTTCTTC.

This chain connects TRBV9 to TRBJ1-1; D not certain. This CDR3 is 15 amino acids long. Germline V gene lookup returns CDR1 SGDLS and CDR2 YYNGEE. The V end lost 0 bases, the J end lost 4 bases, and 13 bases lay between the germline ends. CDR3 nucleotide sequence: TGTGCCAGCAGCGTAGGTACTACTATTCCCACTGAAGCTTTCTTT. Amino acids: CASSVGTTIPTEAFF.

The rearrangement joins TRBV29-1 to TRBJ2-1; D unresolved. Trimming removed 7 bases from V and 2 bases from J, with 9 bases in between. Germline V CDR1 and CDR2: SQVTM, ANQGSEA. The CDR3 contains 12 residues. CDR3: CSGVGTYNEQFF. CDR3 nucleotide sequence: TGCAGCGGAGTGGGAACCTACAATGAGCAGTTCTTC.

J is TRBJ2-7 and V is TRBV9; D may be TRBD1 (6 bases). The CDR3 extends over 16 amino acids. The germline gives CDR1 SGDLS, CDR2 YYNGEE. Between the trimmed V and J ends, which lost 2 bases and 2 bases, there was a span of 17 bases. The CDR3 nucleotides read TGTGCCAGCAGCGTCAACCGACAGGACCCAACCTACGAGCAGTACTTC. It codes for CASSVNRQDPTYEQYF.

The rearrangement joins TRBV6-1 to TRBJ2-5, with TRBD1 matching over 7 bases. Germline CDR1 is MNHNS and CDR2 is SASEGT. V lost 6 bases, J lost 11 bases, and 9 bases stayed unmatched. This CDR3 comprises 12 residues. The CDR3 reads CASSLPLRGQYF. Here the CDR3 DNA reads TGTGCCAGCAGCCTACCCCTCAGGGGGCAGTACTTC.

This chain connects TRBV6-5 to TRBJ2-1, with D unclear. V was cut by 4 bases and J by 9 bases, with 7 bases left in between. Germline CDR1 and CDR2: MNHEY and SVGAGI. The length of the CDR3 is 11 residues. Written as DNA, the CDR3 is TGTGCCAGCAGTTTGGGGTCTGAGCAGTTCTTC. Its protein is CASSLGSEQFF.

In its sample, this clone was seen once. V and J are TRBV7-6 and TRBJ2-7, with 7 bases that match TRBD2. The CDR3 is 17 amino acids. V shed 1 base and J 2 bases; nucleotides not matched to a gene: 11. Germline-derived CDR1 and CDR2 are SGHVS and FNYEAQ. The CDR3 is CASSLEKTAGYTYEQYF. As DNA, the CDR3 is TGTGCCAGCAGCTTAGAAAAGACAGCGGGGTACACCTACGAGCAGTACTTC.

The chain joins TRBV6-1 to TRBJ2-2; no firm D call. The CDR3 totals 14 residues. Trimming took 2 bases from V and 4 from J, leaving 8 bases between them. The germline V gene has CDR1 MNHNS and CDR2 SASEGT. In DNA form, the CDR3 reads TGTGCCAGCAGTGAAATGGGGTCCACCGGGGAGCTGTTTTTT. Amino acid sequence: CASSEMGSTGELFF.

Note on this clone: The sample contains more than one DNA sequence encoding this CDR3. This chain joins TRBV27 and TRBJ1-1; D is unclear. This CDR3 has 13 amino acids. Trimming shortened V by 3 bases and J by 1 base, and 6 bases separated the two germline ends. Germline CDR1 MNHEY, CDR2 SMNVEV (reference sequence). CDR3 amino acids: CASSLSENTEAFF. The CDR3 DNA is TGTGCCAGCAGTTTGTCGGAGAACACTGAAGCTTTCTTT.

This clone came up once. The rearrangement uses TRBV7-8 and TRBJ1-1; D may be TRBD1 (6 bases). V shed 8 bases and J shed 5 bases, with 18 bases lying between them. Germline CDR1 SGHVS, CDR2 FQNEAQ. This CDR3 is 14 amino acids long. CDR3 in DNA: TGTGCCAGCGGGGTCCGAGGGGGAGGAACTGAAGCTTTCTTT. Its protein is CASGVRGGGTEAFF.

The chain carries TRBV28 and TRBJ2-1; 9 bases match TRBD2. Losses at the gene ends were 3 bases for V and 5 bases for J; bases not matched to a gene: 2. CDR3 length equals 14 residues. In germline, CDR1 is MDHEN, CDR2 SYDVKM. CDR3 in DNA: TGTGCCAGCAGTTTCCAGCGGGGGGACAATGAGCAGTTCTTC. It yields the protein CASSFQRGDNEQFF.